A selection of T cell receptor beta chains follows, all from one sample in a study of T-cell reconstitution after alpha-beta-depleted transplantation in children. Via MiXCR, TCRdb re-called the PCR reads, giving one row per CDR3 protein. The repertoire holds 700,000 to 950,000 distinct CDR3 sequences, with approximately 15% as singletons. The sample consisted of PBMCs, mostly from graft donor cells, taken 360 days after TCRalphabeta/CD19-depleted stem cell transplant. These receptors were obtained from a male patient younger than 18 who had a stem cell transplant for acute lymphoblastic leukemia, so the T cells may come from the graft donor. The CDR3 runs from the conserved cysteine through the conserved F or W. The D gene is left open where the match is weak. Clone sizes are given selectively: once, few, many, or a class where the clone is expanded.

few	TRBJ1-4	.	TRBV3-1	CASSQGRAKLFF	TGTGCCAGCAGCCAGGGCAGGGCAAAACTGTTTTTT
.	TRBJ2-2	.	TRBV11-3	CASSLAGAEGGELFF	TGTGCCAGCAGCCTGGCTGGGGCGGAAGGCGGGGAGCTGTTTTTT
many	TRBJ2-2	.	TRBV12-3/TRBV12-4	CASSPVGGELFF	TGTGCCAGCAGTCCGGTGGGCGGGGAGCTGTTTTTT
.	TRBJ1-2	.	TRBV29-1	CSVARDYGYTF	TGCAGCGTTGCCAGGGACTATGGCTACACCTTC
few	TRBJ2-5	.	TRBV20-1	CSASAGTEETQYF	TGCAGTGCTTCTGCCGGGACTGAAGAGACCCAGTACTTC
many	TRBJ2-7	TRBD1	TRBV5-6	CASTATGTDFYEQYF	TGTGCCAGCACCGCCACCGGGACAGACTTTTACGAGCAGTACTTC
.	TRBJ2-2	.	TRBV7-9	CASGPRGDTGELFF	TGTGCCAGCGGGCCAAGGGGCGACACCGGGGAGCTGTTTTTT
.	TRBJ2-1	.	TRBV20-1	CRQCGSQRDEQFF	TGCAGGCAATGCGGCAGTCAACGGGATGAGCAGTTCTTC
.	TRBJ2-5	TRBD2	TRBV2	CASSGPAGEETQYF	TGTGCCAGCAGTGGACCAGCGGGAGAGGAGACCCAGTACTTC
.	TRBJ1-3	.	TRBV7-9	CASSLDDFTIYF	TGTGCCAGCAGCCTTGACGACTTCACCATATATTTT
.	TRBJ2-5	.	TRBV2	CASSEPGWEDTQYF	TGTGCCAGCAGTGAACCGGGCTGGGAAGATACCCAGTACTTC
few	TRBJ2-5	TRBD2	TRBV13	CASSSLSSGSWKTQYF	TGTGCCAGCAGCTCCCTCTCTAGCGGGAGTTGGAAGACCCAGTACTTC
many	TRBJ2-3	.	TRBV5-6	CASTSRLVTQYF	TGTGCCAGCACTTCTCGGCTAGTTACGCAGTATTTT
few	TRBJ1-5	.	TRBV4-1	CASSQVRRRVNQPQHF	TGCGCCAGCAGCCAAGTACGTAGGAGAGTTAATCAGCCCCAGCATTTT
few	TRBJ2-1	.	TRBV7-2	CASSTTHQPFF	TGTGCCAGCAGCACGACACATCAGCCGTTCTTC
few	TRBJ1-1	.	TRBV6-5	CASSYSSRRPRDEAFF	TGTGCCAGCAGTTACTCGAGCAGAAGACCTAGGGATGAAGCTTTCTTT
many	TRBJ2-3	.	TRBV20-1	CSATHRTDTQYF	TGCAGTGCTACCCACCGCACAGATACGCAGTATTTT
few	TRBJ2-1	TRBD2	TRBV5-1	CASSFSGALDEQFF	TGCGCCAGCAGCTTTAGCGGGGCCCTTGATGAGCAGTTCTTC
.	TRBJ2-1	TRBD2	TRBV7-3	CASSLKRLAGYEQFF	TGTGCCAGCAGCTTAAAGAGACTAGCGGGATATGAGCAGTTCTTC
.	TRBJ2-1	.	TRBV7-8	CASSLRDHPYNEQFF	TGTGCCAGCAGCTTAAGGGACCACCCCTACAATGAGCAGTTCTTC
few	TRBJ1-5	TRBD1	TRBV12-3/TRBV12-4	CASSLDRRYNQPQHF	TGTGCCAGCAGTTTGGACAGGCGCTACAATCAGCCCCAGCATTTT
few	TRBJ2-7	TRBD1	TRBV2	CASSGDRGPYEQYF	TGTGCCAGCAGTGGTGACAGGGGTCCCTACGAGCAGTACTTC
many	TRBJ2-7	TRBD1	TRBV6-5	CASSYPGTGKGEQYF	TGTGCCAGCAGTTACCCCGGGACAGGGAAGGGCGAGCAGTACTTC
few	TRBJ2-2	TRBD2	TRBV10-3	CAIGLAGGGLYTGELFF	TGTGCCATCGGACTAGCGGGAGGGGGGCTTTACACCGGGGAGCTGTTTTTT
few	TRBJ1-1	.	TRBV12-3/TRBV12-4	CASSWNRVALNTEAFF	TGTGCCAGCAGTTGGAACAGGGTCGCCCTGAACACTGAAGCTTTCTTT
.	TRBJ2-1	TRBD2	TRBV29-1	CSVGWTSPPNEQFF	TGCAGCGTTGGATGGACTAGCCCGCCCAATGAGCAGTTCTTC
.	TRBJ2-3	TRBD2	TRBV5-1	CASGTSGTLSTDTQYF	TGCGCCAGCGGGACTAGCGGTACCCTCAGCACAGATACGCAGTATTTT
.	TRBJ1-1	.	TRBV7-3	CASSLRRVEDTEAFF	TGTGCCAGCAGCTTACGGAGGGTGGAAGACACTGAAGCTTTCTTT
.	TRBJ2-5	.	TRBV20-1	CSHGRGRTFQETQYF	TGCAGTCACGGACGGGGGAGGACCTTCCAAGAGACCCAGTACTTC
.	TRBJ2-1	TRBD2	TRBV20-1	CSARDIIGGLAGGVYNEQFF	TGCAGTGCTAGAGATATCATCGGGGGACTAGCGGGAGGGGTCTACAATGAGCAGTTCTTC
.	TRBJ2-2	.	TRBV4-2	CASSPQTGRGTGELFF	TGTGCCAGCAGCCCTCAGACAGGAAGGGGCACCGGGGAGCTGTTTTTT
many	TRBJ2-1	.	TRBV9	CASSVETTVDNEQFF	TGTGCCAGCAGCGTAGAAACTACCGTTGACAATGAGCAGTTCTTC
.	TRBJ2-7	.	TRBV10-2	CASSEGRGVGYEQYF	TGCGCCAGCAGTGAGGGCAGGGGGGTCGGGTACGAGCAGTACTTC
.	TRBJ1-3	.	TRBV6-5	CASSYSSQASTIYF	TGTGCCAGCAGTTACTCGAGCCAGGCTAGCACCATATATTTT
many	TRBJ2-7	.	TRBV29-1	CSVEGREYEQYF	TGCAGCGTTGAAGGGCGGGAATACGAGCAGTACTTC
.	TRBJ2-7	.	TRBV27	CASSSGPGLLPYEQYF	TGTGCCAGCAGTTCCGGACCAGGTCTTCTCCCCTACGAGCAGTACTTC
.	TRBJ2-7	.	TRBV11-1	CASSSSAGRSYEQYF	TGTGCCAGCAGCTCCAGTGCAGGACGGTCCTACGAGCAGTACTTC
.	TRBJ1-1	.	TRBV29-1	CSARLGAWGLDTEAFF	TGCAGCGCCCGATTGGGGGCGTGGGGGCTTGACACTGAAGCTTTCTTT
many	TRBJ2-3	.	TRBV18	CASSTGSVDTQYF	TGTGCCAGCTCTACAGGGTCAGTAGATACGCAGTATTTT
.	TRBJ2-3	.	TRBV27	CASSLWRADTQYF	TGTGCCAGCAGTTTATGGCGAGCAGATACGCAGTATTTT
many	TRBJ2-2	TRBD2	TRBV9	CASSTIAGAAGELFF	TGTGCCAGCAGCACGATAGCGGGAGCGGCCGGGGAGCTGTTTTTT
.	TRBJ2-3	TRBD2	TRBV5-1	CASRLELGRESVTDTQYF	TGCGCCAGCAGACTCGAACTTGGGCGGGAGTCCGTGACAGATACGCAGTATTTT
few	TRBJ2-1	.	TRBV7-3	CASSAAKNHWTLRGAEQFF	TGTGCCAGCAGCGCCGCCAAAAACCACTGGACTTTACGGGGTGCTGAGCAGTTCTTC
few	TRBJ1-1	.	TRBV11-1	CASSLRGFYTEAFF	TGTGCCAGCAGCTTAAGGGGTTTCTACACTGAAGCTTTCTTT
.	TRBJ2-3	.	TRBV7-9	CASSPAATDTQYF	TGTGCCAGCAGCCCCGCGGCCACAGATACGCAGTATTTT
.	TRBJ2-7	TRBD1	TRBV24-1	CATSPGQISYEQYF	TGTGCCACCAGCCCGGGACAGATCTCCTACGAGCAGTACTTC
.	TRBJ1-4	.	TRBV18	CASSPPKFGRADNEKLFF	TGTGCCAGCTCACCACCGAAATTTGGGCGGGCAGACAATGAAAAACTGTTTTTT